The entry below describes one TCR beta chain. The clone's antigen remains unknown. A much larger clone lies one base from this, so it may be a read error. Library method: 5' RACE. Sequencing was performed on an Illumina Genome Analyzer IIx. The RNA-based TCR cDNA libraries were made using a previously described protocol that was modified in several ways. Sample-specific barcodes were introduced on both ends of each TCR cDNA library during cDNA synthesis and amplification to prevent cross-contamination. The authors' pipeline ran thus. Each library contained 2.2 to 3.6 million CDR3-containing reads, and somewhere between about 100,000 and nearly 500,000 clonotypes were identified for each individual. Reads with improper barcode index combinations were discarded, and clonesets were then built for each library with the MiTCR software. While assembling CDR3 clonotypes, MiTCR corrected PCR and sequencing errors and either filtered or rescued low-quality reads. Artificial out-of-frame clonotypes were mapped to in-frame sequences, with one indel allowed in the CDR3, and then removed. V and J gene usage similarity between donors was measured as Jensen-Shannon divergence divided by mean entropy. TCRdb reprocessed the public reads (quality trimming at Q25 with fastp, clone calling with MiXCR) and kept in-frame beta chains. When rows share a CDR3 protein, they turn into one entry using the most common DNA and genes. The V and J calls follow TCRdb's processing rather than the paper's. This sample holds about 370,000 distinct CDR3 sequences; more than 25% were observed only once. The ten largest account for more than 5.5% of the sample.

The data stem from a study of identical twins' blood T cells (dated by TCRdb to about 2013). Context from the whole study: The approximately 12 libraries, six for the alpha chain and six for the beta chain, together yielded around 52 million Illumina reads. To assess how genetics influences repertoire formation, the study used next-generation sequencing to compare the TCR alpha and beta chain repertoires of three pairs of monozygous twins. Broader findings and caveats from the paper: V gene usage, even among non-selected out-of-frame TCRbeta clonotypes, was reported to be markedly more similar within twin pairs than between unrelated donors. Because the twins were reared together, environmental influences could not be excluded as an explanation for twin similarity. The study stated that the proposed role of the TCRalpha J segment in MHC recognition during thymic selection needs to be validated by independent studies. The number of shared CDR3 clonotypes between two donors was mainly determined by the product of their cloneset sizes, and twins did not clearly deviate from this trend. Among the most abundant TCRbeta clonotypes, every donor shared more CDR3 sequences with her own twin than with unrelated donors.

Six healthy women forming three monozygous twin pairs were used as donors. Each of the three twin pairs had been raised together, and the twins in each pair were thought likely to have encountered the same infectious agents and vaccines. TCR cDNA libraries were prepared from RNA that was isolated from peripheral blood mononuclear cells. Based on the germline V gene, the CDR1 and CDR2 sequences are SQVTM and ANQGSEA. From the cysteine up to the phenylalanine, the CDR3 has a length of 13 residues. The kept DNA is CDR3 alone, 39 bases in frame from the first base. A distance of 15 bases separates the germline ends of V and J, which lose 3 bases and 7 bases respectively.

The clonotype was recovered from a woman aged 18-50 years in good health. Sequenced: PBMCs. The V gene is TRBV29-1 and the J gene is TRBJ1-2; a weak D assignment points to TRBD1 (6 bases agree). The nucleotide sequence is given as TGCAGCGTTGACAGGGGATTGTTTGGTGGCTACACCTTC. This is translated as CSVDRGLFGGYTF.